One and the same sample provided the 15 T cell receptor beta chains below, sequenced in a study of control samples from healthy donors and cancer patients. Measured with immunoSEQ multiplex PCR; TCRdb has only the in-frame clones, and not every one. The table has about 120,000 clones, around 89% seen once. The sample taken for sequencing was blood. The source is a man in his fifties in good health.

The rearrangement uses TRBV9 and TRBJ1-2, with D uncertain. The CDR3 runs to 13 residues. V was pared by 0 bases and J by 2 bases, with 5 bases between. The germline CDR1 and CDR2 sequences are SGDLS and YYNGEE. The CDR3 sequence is CASSVGPNYGYTF. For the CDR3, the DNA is TGTGCCAGCAGCGTAGGGCCAAACTATGGCTACACCTTC.

The CDR3 reads CASSQYNSPLHF. DNA of the CDR3: TGTGCCAGCAGCCAGTATAATTCACCCCTCCACTTT. J is TRBJ1-6 and V is TRBV9; D not resolved. The V end was cut by 4 bases, the J end by 4 bases, with 3 bases between. The germline V gene has CDR1 SGDLS and CDR2 YYNGEE. This CDR3 contains 12 residues. Combining the CDR3 with reference TRBV9 and TRBJ1-6 gives the whole variable domain DSGVTQTPKHLITATGQRVTLRCSPRSGDLSVYWYQQSLDQGLQFLIQYYNGEERAKGNILERFSAQQFPDLHSELNLSSLELGDSALYFCASSQYNSPLHFGNGTRLTVT.

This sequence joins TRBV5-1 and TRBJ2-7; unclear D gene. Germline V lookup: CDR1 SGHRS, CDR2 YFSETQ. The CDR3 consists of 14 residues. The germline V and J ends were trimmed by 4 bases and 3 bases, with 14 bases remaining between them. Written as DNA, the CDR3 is TGCGCCAGCAGCCCACGGACGGCAGACTACGAGCAGTACTTC. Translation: CASSPRTADYEQYF.

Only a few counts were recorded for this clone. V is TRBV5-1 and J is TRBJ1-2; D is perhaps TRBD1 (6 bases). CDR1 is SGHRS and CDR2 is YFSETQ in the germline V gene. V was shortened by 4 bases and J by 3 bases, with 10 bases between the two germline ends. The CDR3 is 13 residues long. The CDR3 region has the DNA TGCGCCAGCAGCGCGGACAGAGACTATGGCTACACCTTC. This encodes CASSADRDYGYTF. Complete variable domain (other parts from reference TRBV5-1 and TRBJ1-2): KAGVTQTPRYLIKTRGQQVTLSCSPISGHRSVSWYQQTPGQGLQFLFEYFSETQRNKGNFPGRFSGRQFSNSRSEMNVSTLELGDSALYLCASSADRDYGYTFGSGTRLTVV.

CDR3 loop: CAWSVMESYEQYF. CDR3 DNA sequence: TGTGCCTGGAGTGTAATGGAGAGCTACGAGCAGTACTTC. The chain is built from TRBV30 and TRBJ2-7, with D hard to call. The CDR3 has 13 residues. Germline assignment: CDR1 GTSNPN and CDR2 SVGIG (reference sequence). Trimming left V 0 bases short and J 3 bases short, with 9 bases between.

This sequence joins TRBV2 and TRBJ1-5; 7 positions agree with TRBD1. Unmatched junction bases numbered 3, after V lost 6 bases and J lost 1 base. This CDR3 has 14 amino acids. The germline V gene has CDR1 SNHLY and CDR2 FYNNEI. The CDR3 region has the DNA TGTGCCAGCAGACAGGGGTTGAGCAATCAGCCCCAGCATTTT. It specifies CASRQGLSNQPQHF.

The CDR3: CASSGVGGSNQPQHF. DNA of the CDR3: TGTGCCAGCAGTGGGGTTGGGGGCAGCAATCAGCCCCAGCATTTT. This chain uses TRBV2 with TRBJ1-5; D perhaps matches TRBD1 (6 bases). Germline CDR1 reads SNHLY; CDR2 reads FYNNEI. The length of the CDR3 is 15 residues. Trimming removed 4 bases from V and 1 base from J, with 11 bases in between.

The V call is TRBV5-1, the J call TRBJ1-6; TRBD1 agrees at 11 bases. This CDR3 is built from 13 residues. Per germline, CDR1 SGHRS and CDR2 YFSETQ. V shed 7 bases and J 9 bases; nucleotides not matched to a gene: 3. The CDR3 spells CASGTGGGSPLHF. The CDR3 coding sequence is TGCGCCAGCGGGACAGGGGGAGGTTCACCCCTCCACTTT. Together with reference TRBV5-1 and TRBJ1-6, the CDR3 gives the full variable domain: KAGVTQTPRYLIKTRGQQVTLSCSPISGHRSVSWYQQTPGQGLQFLFEYFSETQRNKGNFPGRFSGRQFSNSRSEMNVSTLELGDSALYLCASGTGGGSPLHFGNGTRLTVT.

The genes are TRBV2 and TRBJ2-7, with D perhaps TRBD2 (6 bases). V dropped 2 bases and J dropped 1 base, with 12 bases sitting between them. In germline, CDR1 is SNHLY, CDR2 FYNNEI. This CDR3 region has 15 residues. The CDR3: CASSELGGRSYEQYF. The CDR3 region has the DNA TGTGCCAGCAGTGAACTCGGGGGAAGGTCCTACGAGCAGTACTTC. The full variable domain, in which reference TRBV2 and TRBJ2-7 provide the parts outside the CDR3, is EPEVTQTPSHQVTQMGQEVILRCVPISNHLYFYWYRQILGQKVEFLVSFYNNEISEKSEIFDDQFSVERPDGSNFTLKIRSTKLEDSAMYFCASSELGGRSYEQYFGPGTRLTVT.

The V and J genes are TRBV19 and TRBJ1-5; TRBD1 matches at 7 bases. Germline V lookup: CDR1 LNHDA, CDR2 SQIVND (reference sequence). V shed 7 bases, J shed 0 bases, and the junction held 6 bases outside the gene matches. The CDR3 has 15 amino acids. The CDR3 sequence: CASKTGAYSNQPQHF. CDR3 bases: TGTGCCAGTAAAACAGGGGCTTATAGCAATCAGCCCCAGCATTTT.

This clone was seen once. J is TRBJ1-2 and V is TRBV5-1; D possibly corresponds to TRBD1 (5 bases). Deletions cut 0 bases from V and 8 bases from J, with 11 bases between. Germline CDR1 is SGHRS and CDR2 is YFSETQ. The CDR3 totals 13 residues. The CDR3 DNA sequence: TGCGCCAGCAGCTTGGACACGGGGGACGGCTACACCTTC. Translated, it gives CASSLDTGDGYTF.

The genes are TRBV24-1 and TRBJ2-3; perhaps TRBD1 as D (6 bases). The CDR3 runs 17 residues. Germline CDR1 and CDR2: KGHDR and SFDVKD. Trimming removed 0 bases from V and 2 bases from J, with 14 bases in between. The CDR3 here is CATSDLQGRGHTDTQYF. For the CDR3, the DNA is TGTGCCACCAGTGATTTGCAGGGCAGGGGACACACAGATACGCAGTATTTT.

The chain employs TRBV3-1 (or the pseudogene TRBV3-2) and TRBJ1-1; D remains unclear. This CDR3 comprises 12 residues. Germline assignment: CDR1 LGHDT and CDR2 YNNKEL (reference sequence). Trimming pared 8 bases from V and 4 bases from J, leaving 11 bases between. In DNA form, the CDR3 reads TGTGCCAGCTCCAACCCCGGCACTGAAGCTTTCTTT. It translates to CASSNPGTEAFF.

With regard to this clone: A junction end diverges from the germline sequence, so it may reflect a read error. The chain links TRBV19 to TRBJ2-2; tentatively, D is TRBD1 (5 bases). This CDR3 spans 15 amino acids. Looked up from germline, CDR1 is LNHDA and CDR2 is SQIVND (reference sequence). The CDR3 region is CASSIEWQGSGELFF. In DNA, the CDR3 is TGTGCCAGTAGCATAGAGTGGCAGGGTTCCGGGGAGCTGTTTTTT.

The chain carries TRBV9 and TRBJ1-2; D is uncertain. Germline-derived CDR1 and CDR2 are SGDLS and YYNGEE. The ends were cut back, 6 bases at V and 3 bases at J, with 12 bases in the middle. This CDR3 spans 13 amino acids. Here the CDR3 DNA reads TGTGCCAGCAAAGACGCGGGTGACTATGGCTACACCTTC. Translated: CASKDAGDYGYTF. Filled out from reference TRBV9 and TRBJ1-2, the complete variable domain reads DSGVTQTPKHLITATGQRVTLRCSPRSGDLSVYWYQQSLDQGLQFLIQYYNGEERAKGNILERFSAQQFPDLHSELNLSSLELGDSALYFCASKDAGDYGYTFGSGTRLTVV.